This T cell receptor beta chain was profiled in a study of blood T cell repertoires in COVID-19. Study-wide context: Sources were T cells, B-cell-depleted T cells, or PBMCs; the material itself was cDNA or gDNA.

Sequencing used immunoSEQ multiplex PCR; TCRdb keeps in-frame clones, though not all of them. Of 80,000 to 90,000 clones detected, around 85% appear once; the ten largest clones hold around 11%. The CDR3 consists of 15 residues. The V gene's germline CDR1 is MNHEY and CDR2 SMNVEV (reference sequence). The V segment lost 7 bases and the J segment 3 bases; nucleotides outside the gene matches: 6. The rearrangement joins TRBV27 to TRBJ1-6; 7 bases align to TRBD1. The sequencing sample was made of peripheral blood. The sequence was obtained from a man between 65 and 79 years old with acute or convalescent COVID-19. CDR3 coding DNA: TGTGCCAGCAACAACCGGGACAGCTATAATTCACCCCTCCACTTT. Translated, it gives CASNNRDSYNSPLHF.